A single sample gave rise to the 28 T cell receptor beta chains below, sequenced in a study of blood T cell repertoires in COVID-19. TCRdb's table, derived via immunoSEQ multiplex PCR, lists solely in-frame clones and lacks some. The sample includes about 260,000 clones, more than 75% of them seen just once. Sample: peripheral blood. These receptors all stem from a woman aged 50 to 65 with acute or convalescent COVID-19.

This clone was recorded a few times. V usage is TRBV18 and J usage is TRBJ1-3; D possibly corresponds to TRBD1 (5 bases). The germline gives CDR1 KGHSH, CDR2 LQKENI. This CDR3 contains 16 residues. The ends were cut back, 3 bases at V and 0 bases at J, with 12 bases in the middle. The CDR3 region is CASSPNQGSSGNTIYF. DNA for the CDR3: TGTGCCAGCTCACCCAATCAGGGTAGCTCTGGAAACACCATATATTTT.

The chain couples TRBV6-1 to TRBJ1-1; D not resolved. The CDR3 totals 13 residues. V lost 2 bases and J 5 bases, leaving 9 bases between the germline ends. Germline V CDR1 and CDR2: MNHNS, SASEGT. CDR3 protein: CASSEREVTEAFF. In DNA form, the CDR3 reads TGTGCCAGCAGTGAAAGGGAGGTTACTGAAGCTTTCTTT.

The chain links TRBV5-1 to TRBJ1-3, with TRBD1 matching 7 bases. The CDR3 runs 16 residues. Germline values: CDR1 SGHRS, CDR2 YFSETQ. V lost 1 base and J lost 4; bases outside the gene matches: 8. The CDR3 DNA reads as TGCGCCAGCAGCTTGACCCCCGGGACAGACGGAAACACCATATATTTT. It translates to CASSLTPGTDGNTIYF. Full variable domain (missing parts from reference TRBV5-1 and TRBJ1-3): KAGVTQTPRYLIKTRGQQVTLSCSPISGHRSVSWYQQTPGQGLQFLFEYFSETQRNKGNFPGRFSGRQFSNSRSEMNVSTLELGDSALYLCASSLTPGTDGNTIYFGEGSWLTVV.

This clone was seen a few times. This sequence joins TRBV7-3 and TRBJ2-3; a possible D gene is TRBD2 (6 bases). Germline V lookup: CDR1 SGHTA, CDR2 FQGTGA. The V gene lost 2 bases and the J gene lost 2 bases, with 23 bases spanning the gap. The CDR3 contains 19 residues. CDR3 bases: TGTGCCAGCAGCTTACTTCAGCGGGCCCCCCAGTGGTACACAGATACGCAGTATTTT. Translated: CASSLLQRAPQWYTDTQYF.

This clone occurred a few times. CDR3 bases: TGTGCCAGCAGCTTGGACGGGACAGGTGGCTCATTTGGAGGCTACACCTTC. Encoded protein: CASSLDGTGGSFGGYTF. The chain uses TRBV5-4 and TRBJ1-2; 8 bases match TRBD1. V shed 0 bases, J shed 8 bases, and the junction held 15 bases outside the gene matches. The CDR3 has 17 amino acids. The germline gives CDR1 SGHNT, CDR2 YYREEE (reference sequence). Complete variable domain (other parts from reference TRBV5-4 and TRBJ1-2): ETGVTQSPTHLIKTRGQQVTLRCSSQSGHNTVSWYQQALGQGPQFIFQYYREEENGRGNFPPRFSGLQFPNYSSELNVNALELDDSALYLCASSLDGTGGSFGGYTFGSGTRLTVV.

This rearrangement joins TRBV10-3 to TRBJ1-1; 9 bases match TRBD1. The CDR3 has 17 amino acids. V was clipped by 6 bases and J by 0 bases; unmatched bases: 11. Germline lookup yields CDR1 ENHRY and CDR2 SYGVKD. The CDR3 sequence is CAIRRQRTGVMNTEAFF. DNA for the CDR3: TGTGCCATCAGAAGACAGAGGACAGGGGTGATGAACACTGAAGCTTTCTTT.

The V and J genes are TRBV24-1 and TRBJ1-1, with no clear D. V was trimmed by 10 bases and J by 7 bases, leaving 12 bases between them. Germline V gene lookup returns CDR1 KGHDR and CDR2 SFDVKD. This CDR3 has 11 amino acids. CDR3 bases: TGTGCCACGAGGGAACGGAGTGAAGCTTTCTTT. Amino acid sequence: CATRERSEAFF.

The chain links TRBV11-3 to TRBJ2-1; D is ambiguous. Per germline, CDR1 SGHNT and CDR2 YENEEA. Trimming left V 5 bases short and J 0 bases short, with 11 bases between. The CDR3 is 15 residues long. CDR3: CASSPRESSYNEQFF. In DNA form, the CDR3 reads TGTGCCAGCAGCCCCCGCGAGAGCTCCTACAATGAGCAGTTCTTC.

The gene calls are TRBV19 and TRBJ1-2; 10 nucleotides match TRBD1. CDR1 LNHDA and CDR2 SQIVND come from the germline V gene (reference sequence). V lost 5 bases to trimming and J lost 0 bases; unmatched junction nucleotides: 6. The CDR3 totals 16 residues. CDR3 DNA: TGTGCCAGTAGTCCCAGACAGGGGGCGACTAACTATGGCTACACCTTC. It translates to CASSPRQGATNYGYTF.

The V gene is TRBV4-3, the J gene TRBJ1-2; tentatively, D is TRBD1 (5 bases). Per the germline V gene, CDR1 is LGHNA and CDR2 is YSLEER. The CDR3 has 15 residues. Deletions cut 7 bases from V and 4 bases from J, with 19 bases between. The CDR3 bases are TGCGCCAGCAACCCTTTTTGGGGCAAGGGCTATGGCTACACCTTC. Protein sequence: CASNPFWGKGYGYTF.

The V gene is TRBV6-5, the J gene TRBJ2-7; D remains unclear. CDR3 length equals 15 residues. The germline V and J ends were trimmed by 0 bases and 3 bases, with 12 bases remaining between them. The germline V gene has CDR1 MNHEY and CDR2 SVGAGI. DNA of the CDR3: TGTGCCAGCAGTTACTCGCGGCGGAATGACTACGAGCAGTACTTC. Translating gives CASSYSRRNDYEQYF.

The gene calls are TRBV2 and TRBJ2-6; D might be TRBD1 (5 bases). CDR3 length equals 16 residues. Germline CDR1 and CDR2: SNHLY and FYNNEI. The ends were cut back, 2 bases at V and 2 bases at J, with 10 bases in the middle. The chain's CDR3 is CASSETGGTGANVLTF. The CDR3 bases are TGTGCCAGCAGTGAAACAGGTGGCACTGGGGCCAACGTCCTGACTTTC.

This sequence joins TRBV27 and TRBJ2-2, with a tentative D call TRBD2 (6 bases). Trimming removed 7 bases at V and 7 bases at J, with 19 bases between. The CDR3 consists of 15 residues. CDR1 and CDR2 from the germline V gene are MNHEY and SMNVEV (reference sequence). CDR3 nucleotides: TGTGCCAGCAAATATCGGGGGATCGAGGGCGGGGAGCTGTTTTTT. Translated: CASKYRGIEGGELFF.

J is TRBJ2-7 and V is TRBV7-9; D is unresolved. Germline assignment: CDR1 SEHNR and CDR2 FQNEAQ (reference sequence). V was pared by 2 bases and J by 4 bases, with 9 bases between. This CDR3 comprises 13 residues. The CDR3 DNA is TGTGCCAGCAGCTTAACACACAAATACGAGCAGTACTTC. Translated, it gives CASSLTHKYEQYF.

V and J are TRBV7-2 and TRBJ1-1; the match to TRBD1 covers 10 bases. V shed 0 bases, J shed 3 bases, and the junction held 4 bases outside the gene matches. From germline, CDR1 is SGHTA and CDR2 FQGNSA. The CDR3 has 16 residues. CDR3 DNA: TGTGCCAGCAGCTTAGCCGCGACAGGGGGCTACACTGAAGCTTTCTTT. This encodes CASSLAATGGYTEAFF. Full variable domain (remainder filled in from reference TRBV7-2 and TRBJ1-1): GAGVSQSPSNKVTEKGKDVELRCDPISGHTALYWYRQSLGQGLEFLIYFQGNSAPDKSGLPSDRFSAERTGGSVSTLTIQRTQQEDSAVYLCASSLAATGGYTEAFFGQGTRLTVV.

CDR3 in DNA: TGTGCCAGCAGCTGGCCGGGACAGGGGGCGGGAGATACGCAGTATTTT. Amino acids: CASSWPGQGAGDTQYF. The J gene is TRBJ2-3, the V gene TRBV5-4; 12 bases align to TRBD1. The CDR3 has 16 residues. J gave up 5 bases and V 3 bases, and 7 bases lay outside the gene matches. Germline CDR1 reads SGHNT; CDR2 reads YYREEE (reference sequence).

The gene calls are TRBV12-2 and TRBJ2-7; the table's D call, TRBD2, has no DNA check behind it. TRBV12-2 is annotated as a pseudogene. The CDR3 is 14 amino acids. CDR3 nucleotides: TGTGCAAGTCGCGTCCCGGAGTTAGCCTACGAGCAGTACTTC. This encodes CASRVPELAYEQYF.

CDR3 bases: TGTGCCACCAGCAGACTTCTTAGGAGCGGGAGCGGGTACAATGAGCAGTTCTTC. Its protein is CATSRLLRSGSGYNEQFF. This chain uses TRBV15 with TRBJ2-1; 8 positions agree with TRBD2. The germline V gene has CDR1 LNHNV and CDR2 YYDKDF (reference sequence). The V and J ends lost 2 bases and 4 bases, in that order; junction bases with no gene match: 13. This CDR3 region has 18 residues.

This chain links TRBV4-3 with TRBJ2-5; D unresolved. The CDR3 spans 14 residues. Between the trimmed V and J ends, which lost 1 base and 5 bases, there was a span of 11 bases. In germline, CDR1 is LGHNA, CDR2 YSLEER. DNA of the CDR3: TGCGCCAGCAGCCAAGGACGGGTCCACGAGACCCAGTACTTC. Its translation: CASSQGRVHETQYF.

This chain connects TRBV19 to TRBJ2-1; a weak D match, TRBD2 (5 bases). Germline CDR1 is LNHDA and CDR2 is SQIVND (reference sequence). Trimming cost V 3 bases and J 5 bases, with 14 bases left between them. This CDR3 comprises 15 residues. CDR3 region: CASSIWSGANNEQFF. CDR3 coding DNA: TGTGCCAGTAGTATTTGGAGCGGAGCTAACAATGAGCAGTTCTTC.

This clone was observed a single time. An end of the junction differs from the germline gene, which may be a read error. The chain has TRBV7-7 and TRBJ2-5, with TRBD1 matching over 8 bases. This CDR3 is 16 amino acids long. In germline, CDR1 is SSHAT, CDR2 FNYEAQ (reference sequence). The CDR3 DNA sequence: TGTGCTAGCAGCTTAGGGATATACAGGGGGCAAGAGACCCAGTACTTC. Translated: CASSLGIYRGQETQYF. Based on the CDR3 plus reference TRBV7-7 and TRBJ2-5, the full variable domain is GAGVSQSPRYKVTKRGQDVTLRCDPISSHATLYWYQQALGQGPEFLTYFNYEAQPDKSGLPSDRFSAERPEGSISTLTIQRTEQRDSAMYRCASSLGIYRGQETQYFGPGTRLLVL.

About this clone itself: Different DNA sequences within this sample yield the same CDR3. The rearrangement joins TRBV7-3 to TRBJ2-7; 8 bases fit TRBD1. The germline gives CDR1 SGHTA, CDR2 FQGTGA. V trimming: 5 bases; J trimming: 1 base; junction bases outside the gene matches: 4. The CDR3 has 14 amino acids. In nucleotides, the CDR3 is TGTGCCAGCAGCCCCGGGACAGGATCCTACGAGCAGTACTTC. It specifies CASSPGTGSYEQYF.

The gene calls are TRBV18 and TRBJ1-2; 10 nucleotides line up with TRBD1. The germline CDR1 and CDR2 sequences are KGHSH and LQKENI. J was trimmed by 8 bases and V by 6 bases; bases with no gene match: 18. This CDR3 is 17 amino acids long. The CDR3 sequence is CASSPRNTDRGLKGYTF. CDR3 in DNA: TGTGCCAGCTCCCCCCGAAACACCGACAGGGGGCTGAAGGGCTACACCTTC.

The rearrangement links TRBV5-1 to TRBJ2-2, with D perhaps matching TRBD1 (5 bases). V was pared by 5 bases and J by 1 base, with 12 bases between. Germline CDR1 reads SGHRS; CDR2 reads YFSETQ. The CDR3 consists of 15 residues. Here the CDR3 reads CASSRSRVNTGELFF. The CDR3 DNA is TGCGCCAGCAGTCGGAGCAGGGTGAACACCGGGGAGCTGTTTTTT.

The rearrangement links TRBV7-9 to TRBJ1-1; the D gene is possibly TRBD1 (6 bases). The V gene lost 5 bases and the J gene lost 0 bases, with 19 bases spanning the gap. The CDR3 has 17 residues. Germline CDR1 is SEHNR and CDR2 is FQNEAQ (reference sequence). The CDR3 is CASSLQRPGALNTEAFF. The CDR3 coding sequence is TGTGCCAGCAGCCTCCAACGGCCAGGGGCTCTGAACACTGAAGCTTTCTTT.

The J gene is TRBJ2-3, the V gene TRBV7-9; unclear D gene. The V gene lost 4 bases and the J gene lost 3 bases, with 14 bases spanning the gap. The germline V gene has CDR1 SEHNR and CDR2 FQNEAQ (reference sequence). The CDR3 spans 15 residues. The CDR3 spells CASSYRRSQTDTQYF. CDR3 DNA sequence: TGTGCCAGCAGCTACCGACGGAGCCAGACAGATACGCAGTATTTT.

The table lists this clone with a count of one. The chain carries TRBV29-1 and TRBJ1-6; weak D call: TRBD1 (6 bases). Germline lookup yields CDR1 SQVTM and CDR2 ANQGSEA. CDR3 size: 13 residues. The V and J ends lost 4 bases and 7 bases respectively, with 11 bases between them. The DNA of the CDR3 is TGCAGCGTTGCTTGGACAGCAAATTCACCCCTCCACTTT. It encodes CSVAWTANSPLHF.

V is TRBV18 and J is TRBJ1-5, with D perhaps matching TRBD1 (6 bases). The CDR3 runs 14 residues. CDR1 and CDR2 (germline): KGHSH, LQKENI. The ends were cut back, 3 bases at V and 6 bases at J, with 12 bases in the middle. The CDR3 sequence is CASSPVRGSQPQHF. The CDR3 DNA reads TGTGCCAGCTCACCGGTCAGGGGCAGTCAGCCCCAGCATTTT.